This T cell receptor beta chain emerged from a study of regulatory T cells in long-lasting Graves disease. General study results and limits: Those with persistent Graves' had less TCR diversity than newly diagnosed patients. Between persistent patients, more than 2,500 public clonotypes were shared, exceeding the 900 to 1,000 shared between new patients. Persistent disease exhibited a predilection for TRBV28, TRBJ1-2 and TRBJ2-5.

Building the TCR beta libraries relied on iRepertoire HTBI primers, and CDR3 regions underwent Arm-PCR. TCRdb reanalysed the multiplex PCR reads using MiXCR and keeps one entry per CDR3 protein. The sample has about 530,000 distinct CDR3 sequences; about 16% are singletons. The ends were cut back, 5 bases at V and 4 bases at J, with 18 bases in the middle. This CDR3 spans 15 amino acids. CDR1 and CDR2 from the germline V gene are MDHEN and SYDVKM. This clonotype was seen a single time. Its specificity is not known. This may arise from a read error, as a much more abundant clone is one base away. Stated time point: newly diagnosed GD, antithyroid drugs for less than 3 months. PBMC RNA served as the TCR library source. Each of the patients was recruited from an endocrinology department situated in Xi'an, China. These same records also appear under a second study, on T cells in Graves' hyperthyroidism and ophthalmopathy.

The V gene is TRBV28, the J gene TRBJ2-7; maybe TRBD1 (6 bases). The origin of this receptor is a woman aged 35-65 years with Graves disease. The sequencing used peripheral blood mononuclear cells (PBMCs), collected at new diagnosis, from a patient treated with antithyroid drugs. The CDR3 loop reads CASSIPGQYDYEQYF. The CDR3 region has the DNA TGTGCCAGCAGTATACCCGGACAGTACGATTACGAGCAGTACTTC.